The 17 T cell receptor beta chains below were found in one sample sequenced in a study of shared clonotypes between healthy human individuals. Generated by immunoSEQ multiplex PCR, the TCRdb table keeps only in-frame clones and is missing some. The sample consists of fewer than 650,000 clones, 76% of them appearing once. What was sequenced was PBMCs. Every receptor here comes from a woman aged 40 to 50 in good health. Some clones in this sample may be carry-over from other donors' samples.

This rearrangement joins TRBV6-6 to TRBJ1-4, with D possibly matching TRBD1 (6 bases). V lost 6 bases and J lost 7, with 15 bases in between. The CDR3 contains 14 residues. Germline V gives CDR1 MNHNY, CDR2 SVGAGI (reference sequence). CDR3 sequence: CASREQGEAEKLFF. In nucleotides, the CDR3 is TGTGCCAGCAGGGAACAGGGAGAGGCTGAAAAACTGTTTTTT.

A remark on this clone: The junction shows a germline mismatch at one end, possibly a read error. The V call is TRBV18, the J call TRBJ1-1, with D unclear. The CDR3 consists of 16 residues. Per the germline V gene, CDR1 is KGHSH and CDR2 is LQKENI. The CDR3 is CVSSPTALTVNTEAFF. The CDR3 bases are TGTGTCAGCTCACCGACTGCCTTGACCGTGAACACTGAAGCTTTCTTT. Full variable domain (rest looked up from reference TRBV18 and TRBJ1-1): NAGVMQNPRHLVRRRGQEARLRCSPMKGHSHVYWYRQLPEEGLKFMVYLQKENIIDESGMPKERFSAEFPKEGPSILRIQQVVRGDSAAYFCVSSPTALTVNTEAFFGQGTRLTVV.

The genes are TRBV11-2 and TRBJ2-1; 10 nucleotides line up with TRBD2. The CDR3 sequence is 17 residues long. Trimming took 5 bases from V and 1 from J; bases not matched to a gene: 8. Germline assignment: CDR1 SGHAT and CDR2 FQNNGV. CDR3 sequence reads: CASSRIKREGSYNEQFF. The CDR3 DNA reads as TGTGCCAGCAGCCGAATAAAGCGGGAGGGGTCCTACAATGAGCAGTTCTTC.

The chain is built from TRBV7-9 and TRBJ1-1, with D hard to call. Germline V gene data show CDR1 as SEHNR and CDR2 as FQNEAQ (reference sequence). The V and J ends lost 2 bases and 0 bases respectively, with 7 bases between them. The CDR3 spans 14 residues. The CDR3 region is CASSLIRMNTEAFF. DNA for the CDR3: TGTGCCAGCAGCTTAATCAGGATGAACACTGAAGCTTTCTTT.

The rearrangement joins TRBV5-4 to TRBJ2-7; TRBD2 agrees at 10 bases. Germline assignment: CDR1 SGHNT and CDR2 YYREEE (reference sequence). V lost 4 bases and J lost 3; bases outside the gene matches: 7. The CDR3 length is 15 residues. CDR3 coding DNA: TGTGCCAGCAGCCCCGGGACTAGCGTTAGCTACGAGCAGTACTTC. The encoded protein is CASSPGTSVSYEQYF.

J is TRBJ1-5 and V is TRBV19; TRBD1 aligns across 9 bases. This CDR3 contains 16 residues. In germline, CDR1 is LNHDA, CDR2 SQIVND (reference sequence). V shed 3 bases, J shed 5 bases, and the junction held 8 bases outside the gene matches. In nucleotides, the CDR3 is TGTGCCAGTAGTATGGCCCGCACAGGGGGCGATCAGCCCCAGCATTTT. Amino acids: CASSMARTGGDQPQHF.

This chain connects TRBV11-2 to TRBJ2-7; 10 nucleotides match TRBD2. Germline lookup yields CDR1 SGHAT and CDR2 FQNNGV. This CDR3 has 15 residues. V lost 4 bases, J lost 5 bases, and 8 bases stayed unmatched. The CDR3 coding sequence is TGTGCCAGCAGCTCCTTAGCGGGAGGAGCCCACGAGCAGTACTTC. This translates into CASSSLAGGAHEQYF.

This clone has only a few counts. The chain links TRBV19 to TRBJ1-5, with TRBD1 matching 9 bases. V dropped 5 bases and J dropped 5; count of bases not matched to a gene: 4. The germline V gene encodes CDR1 LNHDA and CDR2 SQIVND (reference sequence). This CDR3 comprises 14 residues. The CDR3 loop reads CASSLTGGDQPQHF. The CDR3 region has the DNA TGTGCCAGTAGTCTGACAGGGGGGGATCAGCCCCAGCATTTT.

This clone appeared a single time. The chain employs TRBV4-2 and TRBJ2-5, with 12 positions matching TRBD1. This CDR3 spans 16 amino acids. V shed 1 base and J 5 bases; nucleotides not matched to a gene: 5. The V gene's germline CDR1 is LGHNA and CDR2 YNFKEQ. CDR3 DNA sequence: TGTGCCAGCAGCCAAGGGGACAGGGGGCGGACGGAGACCCAGTACTTC. Protein: CASSQGDRGRTETQYF.

The chain has TRBV30 and TRBJ1-5, with D possibly being TRBD1 (5 bases). Trimming removed 5 bases at V and 1 base at J, with 12 bases between. This CDR3 comprises 14 residues. Germline V gives CDR1 GTSNPN, CDR2 SVGIG (reference sequence). The CDR3 sequence: CAWGAGGSNQPQHF. The CDR3 DNA reads as TGTGCCTGGGGAGCTGGGGGAAGCAATCAGCCCCAGCATTTT.

This chain uses TRBV7-9 with TRBJ2-7, with D maybe TRBD2 (5 bases). Germline loops: CDR1 SEHNR, CDR2 FQNEAQ (reference sequence). This CDR3 region has 14 residues. V dropped 5 bases and J dropped 2 bases, with 13 bases sitting between them. CDR3 loop: CASSRSELPYEQYF. Written as DNA, the CDR3 is TGTGCCAGCAGCCGTAGCGAGCTACCCTACGAGCAGTACTTC.

The chain uses TRBV19 and TRBJ1-2; 8 bases are a match to TRBD1. Germline V CDR1 and CDR2: LNHDA, SQIVND (reference sequence). This CDR3 spans 13 amino acids. The junction had 5 bases not matched to a gene; V was cut back by 8 bases and J by 3 bases. CDR3 residues: CASFQQGDYGYTF. The CDR3 region has the DNA TGTGCCAGTTTCCAACAGGGGGACTATGGCTACACCTTC.

V usage is TRBV6-1 and J usage is TRBJ1-6; tentative D call: TRBD1 (6 bases). The CDR3 covers 15 residues. CDR1 and CDR2 from the germline V gene are MNHNS and SASEGT. V was pared by 5 bases and J by 9 bases, with 17 bases between. DNA for the CDR3: TGTGCCAGCAGTCCCAGGACAGCGAGTGGTTCACCCCTCCACTTT. Protein sequence: CASSPRTASGSPLHF.

This sequence joins TRBV6-1 and TRBJ2-1; D remains ambiguous. CDR3 length: 12 amino acids. CDR1 is MNHNS and CDR2 is SASEGT in the germline V gene. The ends were cut back, 1 base at V and 8 bases at J, with 6 bases in the middle. The CDR3 sequence is CASSEVGYEQFF. DNA for the CDR3: TGTGCCAGCAGTGAAGTGGGGTATGAGCAGTTCTTC.

V gene TRBV20-1 combines with J gene TRBJ2-5; 7 bases match TRBD1. Germline V lookup: CDR1 DFQATT, CDR2 SNEGSKA (reference sequence). The CDR3 is made up of 11 amino acids. This chain's CDR3 is CSGHRGETQYF. In DNA form, the CDR3 reads TGCAGCGGACACAGGGGAGAGACCCAGTACTTC.

This clone was counted only a few times. The V call is TRBV5-6, the J call TRBJ2-7, with D possibly called TRBD1 or TRBD2 (6 bases each). With 5 bases removed from V and 3 bases from J, the gap between germline ends came to 15 bases. The CDR3 totals 14 residues. From germline, CDR1 is SGHDT and CDR2 YYEEEE. The CDR3 nucleotides are TGTGCCAGCAGACCCGGGGGCGGTCACTACGAGCAGTACTTC. Encoded protein: CASRPGGGHYEQYF.

About this clone: The sample contains more than one DNA sequence encoding this CDR3. The chain links TRBV7-3 to TRBJ1-1; weak D call: TRBD1 (6 bases). The CDR3 has 15 residues. V gave up 4 bases and J gave up 1 base, with 13 bases separating them. Germline assignment: CDR1 SGHTA and CDR2 FQGTGA. The CDR3 is CASSSSQGKNTEAFF. CDR3 coding DNA: TGTGCCAGCAGCTCGTCTCAGGGGAAGAACACTGAAGCTTTCTTT.